This T cell receptor beta chain is drawn from a study of blood T cells in healthy people across ages. Per germline, CDR1 MNHEY and CDR2 SVGAGI. V lost 4 bases, J lost 7 bases, and 9 bases stayed unmatched. This CDR3 has 15 amino acids. The sample holds a few counts of this clonotype. The antigen remains undetermined. A second PCR of 7 to 11 cycles used a sample-barcoded 5' primer and a J-beta primer mix. TCRdb recomputed calls from the 5' RACE reads with MiXCR, one row per CDR3 protein. The sample includes about 1.5 million distinct CDR3 sequences, approximately 42% of them seen just once. The study, taken as a whole, reports: The long-lived group displayed more naive CD4+ cells, plus higher diversity, than the aged donors did. No one knew whether donors had CMV, which possibly confounded expanded clonotype changes.

The rearrangement uses TRBV6-5 and TRBJ2-3; 9 nucleotides align to TRBD1. The sequence was collected from a woman in her late teens or twenties in good health. Sequenced input: blood. The DNA of the CDR3 is TGTGCCAGCAGTTTATCCGGGACAGGGAGATATACGCAGTATTTT. It yields the protein CASSLSGTGRYTQYF.